Below are 7 T cell receptor beta chains sequenced from a single sample in a study of human T cells and chemical hapten exposure. The time point denotes: patch test 1, 2 weeks after DPC sensitization. The treatment is: therapeutic diphenylcyclopropenone sensitization with weekly scalp DPC. A single record per CDR3 protein comes from TCRdb applying MiXCR to the RACE reads. Of tens of thousands of distinct CDR3 sequences in the sample, about a tenth are singletons; the top ten hold 1.1% to 1.5%. Sample: whole blood, taken in connection with sensitization to the hapten diphenylcyclopropenone (DPC). Source of these receptors: a woman between 45 and 60 years old with alopecia areata. Some clones in this sample may be carry-over from other donors' samples.

This clonotype was seen a handful of times. The V and J genes are TRBV20-1 and TRBJ2-4, with 8 positions matching TRBD2. The CDR3 extends over 15 amino acids. The germline V gene encodes CDR1 DFQATT and CDR2 SNEGSKA (reference sequence). The V segment lost 2 bases and the J segment 1 base; nucleotides outside the gene matches: 4. The CDR3 reads CSARIASGAKNIQYF. The DNA of the CDR3 is TGCAGTGCTAGAATAGCTAGCGGGGCCAAAAACATTCAGTACTTC.

This clonotype was seen repeatedly, ten times or more. V is TRBV2 and J is TRBJ2-5; 9 bases are shared with TRBD2. The CDR3 contains 15 residues. The V gene end was trimmed by 7 bases and the J gene end by 2 bases; junction bases not matched to a gene: 8. The germline gives CDR1 SNHLY, CDR2 FYNNEI. The CDR3: CASKLAGVNQETQYF. In nucleotides, the CDR3 is TGTGCCAGCAAATTAGCGGGAGTGAATCAAGAGACCCAGTACTTC.

This clonotype was counted between two and nine times. V is TRBV5-1 and J is TRBJ2-1, with a possible D match to TRBD1 (5 bases). Trimming took off 1 base at V and 7 bases at J, with 15 bases between the two ends. The CDR3 totals 15 residues. Germline-derived CDR1 and CDR2 are SGHRS and YFSETQ. The DNA of the CDR3 is TGCGCCAGCAGCTTGTTTTTCGCATCAGGGAATGAGCAGTTCTTC. Translated, it gives CASSLFFASGNEQFF.

The chain couples TRBV29-1 to TRBJ2-3; no firm D call. The V and J ends lost 5 bases and 2 bases respectively, with 5 bases between them. Looked up from germline, CDR1 is SQVTM and CDR2 is ANQGSEA. This CDR3 comprises 11 residues. The CDR3 is CSVSLTDTQYF. The CDR3 DNA reads as TGCAGCGTTAGCCTCACAGATACGCAGTATTTT.

There are a few counts of this clonotype. The chain couples TRBV6-6 to TRBJ1-5; tentatively, D is TRBD1 (5 bases). V lost 5 bases and J lost 6, with 14 bases in between. The CDR3 has 14 amino acids. Germline CDR1 is MNHNY and CDR2 is SVGAGI (reference sequence). The CDR3 coding sequence is TGTGCCAGCAGTCCCAGGGTGGCGAGTCAGCCCCAGCATTTT. Translated: CASSPRVASQPQHF.

This clonotype has at least ten counts. The chain uses TRBV29-1 and TRBJ2-1, with a weak D call TRBD2 (6 bases). CDR1 and CDR2 (germline): SQVTM, ANQGSEA. The CDR3 loop spans 15 amino acids. The V gene lost 1 base and the J gene lost 3 bases, with 13 bases spanning the gap. The chain's CDR3 is CSVEGLADLYNEQFF. The DNA for the CDR3 is TGCAGCGTTGAAGGCTTAGCGGATCTCTACAATGAGCAGTTCTTC.

The V and J genes are TRBV20-1 and TRBJ1-3, with D uncertain. The CDR3 covers 15 residues. V was shortened by 5 bases and J by 4 bases, with 18 bases between the two germline ends. Germline V gene sequence: CDR1 DFQATT, CDR2 SNEGSKA (reference sequence). DNA for the CDR3: TGCAGTGCTCACCCCAGTGGTAGTCGCGGAAACACCATATATTTT. This translates into CSAHPSGSRGNTIYF.